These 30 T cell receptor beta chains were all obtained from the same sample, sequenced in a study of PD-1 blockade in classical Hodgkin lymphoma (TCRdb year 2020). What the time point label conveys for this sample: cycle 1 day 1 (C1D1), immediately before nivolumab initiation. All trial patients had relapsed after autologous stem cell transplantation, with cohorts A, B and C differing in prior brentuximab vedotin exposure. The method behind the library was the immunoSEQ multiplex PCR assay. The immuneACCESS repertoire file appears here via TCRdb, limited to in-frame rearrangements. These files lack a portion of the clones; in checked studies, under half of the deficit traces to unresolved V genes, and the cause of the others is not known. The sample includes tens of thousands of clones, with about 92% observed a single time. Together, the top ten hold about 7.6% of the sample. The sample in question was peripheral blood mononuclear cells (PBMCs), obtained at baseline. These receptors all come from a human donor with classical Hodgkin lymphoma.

The CDR3 loop is CASRTTPWGETQYF. CDR3 DNA: TGTGCCAGCAGAACAACACCTTGGGGGGAGACCCAGTACTTC. This chain joins TRBV6-5 and TRBJ2-5, with D possibly called TRBD1 or TRBD2 (5 bases each). This CDR3 is 14 amino acids long. V was clipped by 6 bases and J by 5 bases, with 16 bases between them. Germline loops: CDR1 MNHEY, CDR2 SVGAGI.

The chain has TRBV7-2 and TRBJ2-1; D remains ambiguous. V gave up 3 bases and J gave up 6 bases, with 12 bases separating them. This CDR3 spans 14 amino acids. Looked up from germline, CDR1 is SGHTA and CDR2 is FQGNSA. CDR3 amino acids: CASSFWGLANEQFF. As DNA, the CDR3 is TGTGCCAGCAGCTTTTGGGGATTGGCCAATGAGCAGTTCTTC.

The chain's CDR3 is CASSPLHAVNYGYTF. CDR3 coding DNA: TGTGCCAGCTCACCATTACACGCTGTAAACTATGGCTACACCTTC. The rearrangement joins TRBV18 to TRBJ1-2; D is unclear. The germline gives CDR1 KGHSH, CDR2 LQKENI. V shed 2 bases and J shed 2 bases, with 12 bases lying between them. The CDR3 has 15 amino acids.

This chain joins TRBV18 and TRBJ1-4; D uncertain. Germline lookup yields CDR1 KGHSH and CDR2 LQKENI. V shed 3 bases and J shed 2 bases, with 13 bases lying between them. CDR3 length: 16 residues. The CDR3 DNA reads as TGTGCCAGCTCACCCCTGGCCGCCACTACTAATGAAAAACTGTTTTTT. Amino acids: CASSPLAATTNEKLFF.

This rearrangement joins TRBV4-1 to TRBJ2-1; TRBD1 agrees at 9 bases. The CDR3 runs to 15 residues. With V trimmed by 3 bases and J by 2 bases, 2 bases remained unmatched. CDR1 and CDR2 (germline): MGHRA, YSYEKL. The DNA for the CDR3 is TGCGCCAGCAGCCAGGACAGGGGCGCCTACAATGAGCAGTTCTTC. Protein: CASSQDRGAYNEQFF.

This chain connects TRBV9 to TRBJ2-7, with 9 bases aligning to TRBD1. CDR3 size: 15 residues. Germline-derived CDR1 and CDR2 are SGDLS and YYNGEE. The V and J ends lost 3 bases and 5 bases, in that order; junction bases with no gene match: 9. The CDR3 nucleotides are TGTGCCAGCAGCGCCTCCGGGACAGGGTCTCACGAGCAGTACTTC. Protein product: CASSASGTGSHEQYF.

The CDR3 protein is CASSPTGTSGINNEQFF. CDR3 sequence (DNA): TGTGCCAGCAGCCCAACCGGGACTAGCGGGATTAACAATGAGCAGTTCTTC. This chain connects TRBV7-9 to TRBJ2-1; 13 bases agree with TRBD2. Germline trimming cut 5 bases from V and 5 bases from J; bases unmatched to any gene: 9. CDR1 and CDR2 from the germline V gene are SEHNR and FQNEAQ (reference sequence). The CDR3 is 17 amino acids.

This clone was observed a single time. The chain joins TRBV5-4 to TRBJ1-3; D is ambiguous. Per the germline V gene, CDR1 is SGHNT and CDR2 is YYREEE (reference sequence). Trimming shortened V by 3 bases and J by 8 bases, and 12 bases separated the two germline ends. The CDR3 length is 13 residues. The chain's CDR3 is CASSSRGWDTIYF. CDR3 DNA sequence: TGTGCCAGCAGCTCGCGAGGTTGGGACACCATATATTTT.

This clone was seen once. CDR3 residues: CASSIGGQPQHF. DNA of the CDR3: TGTGCCAGTAGTATAGGTGGACAGCCCCAGCATTTT. The chain is built from TRBV19 and TRBJ1-5; no definite D call. The germline CDR1 and CDR2 sequences are LNHDA and SQIVND (reference sequence). The CDR3 totals 12 residues. V was cut by 1 base and J by 7 bases, with 5 bases left in between.

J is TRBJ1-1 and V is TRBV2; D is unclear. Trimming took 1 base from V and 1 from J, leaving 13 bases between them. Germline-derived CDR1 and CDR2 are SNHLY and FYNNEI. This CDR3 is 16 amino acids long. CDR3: CASSEVQAATNTEAFF. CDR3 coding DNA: TGTGCCAGCAGTGAAGTTCAGGCAGCGACGAACACTGAAGCTTTCTTT. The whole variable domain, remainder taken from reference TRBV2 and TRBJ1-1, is EPEVTQTPSHQVTQMGQEVILRCVPISNHLYFYWYRQILGQKVEFLVSFYNNEISEKSEIFDDQFSVERPDGSNFTLKIRSTKLEDSAMYFCASSEVQAATNTEAFFGQGTRLTVV.

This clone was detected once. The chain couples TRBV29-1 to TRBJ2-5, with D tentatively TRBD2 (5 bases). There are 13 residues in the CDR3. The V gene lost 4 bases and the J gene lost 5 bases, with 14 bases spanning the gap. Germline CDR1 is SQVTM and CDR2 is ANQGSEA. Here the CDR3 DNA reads TGCAGCGTTGTCTACGCGGGCCGGGAGACCCAGTACTTC. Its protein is CSVVYAGRETQYF.

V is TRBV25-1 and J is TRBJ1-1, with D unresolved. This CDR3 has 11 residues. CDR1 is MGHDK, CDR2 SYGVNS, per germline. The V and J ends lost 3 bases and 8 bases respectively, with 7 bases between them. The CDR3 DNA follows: TGTGCCAGCAGTGAGATCAGGGAAGCTTTCTTT. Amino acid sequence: CASSEIREAFF.

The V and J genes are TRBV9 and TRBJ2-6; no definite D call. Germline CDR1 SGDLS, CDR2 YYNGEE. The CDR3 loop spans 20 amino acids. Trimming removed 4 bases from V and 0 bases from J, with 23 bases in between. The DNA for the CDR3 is TGTGCCAGCAGCACCAAACAAGGCACAGACCTCCCCTCTGGGGCCAACGTCCTGACTTTC. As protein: CASSTKQGTDLPSGANVLTF.

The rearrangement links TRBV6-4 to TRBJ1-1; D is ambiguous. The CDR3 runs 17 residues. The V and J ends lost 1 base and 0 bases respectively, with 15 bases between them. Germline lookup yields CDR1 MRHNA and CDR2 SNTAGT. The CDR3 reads CASSDWTLEDMNTEAFF. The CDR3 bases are TGTGCCAGCAGTGACTGGACCCTAGAAGACATGAACACTGAAGCTTTCTTT.

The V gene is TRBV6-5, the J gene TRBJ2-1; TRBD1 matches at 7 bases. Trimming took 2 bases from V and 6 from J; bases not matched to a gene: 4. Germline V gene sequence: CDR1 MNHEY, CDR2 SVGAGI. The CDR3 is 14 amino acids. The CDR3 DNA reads TGTGCCAGCAGTTACACGGGACAGAGCAATGAGCAGTTCTTC. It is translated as CASSYTGQSNEQFF.

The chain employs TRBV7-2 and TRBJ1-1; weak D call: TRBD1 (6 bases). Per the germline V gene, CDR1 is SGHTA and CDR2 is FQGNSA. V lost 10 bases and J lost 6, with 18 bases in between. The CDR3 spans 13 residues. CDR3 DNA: TGTGCCACCGGGGGGGGGCTGGGGCCTGAAGCTTTCTTT. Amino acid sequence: CATGGGLGPEAFF.

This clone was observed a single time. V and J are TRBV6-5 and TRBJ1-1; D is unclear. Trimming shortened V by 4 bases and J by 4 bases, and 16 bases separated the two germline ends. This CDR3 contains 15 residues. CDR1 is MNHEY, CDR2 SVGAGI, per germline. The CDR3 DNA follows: TGTGCCAGCAGTTTTCTCGGGTACCCTCCCACTGAAGCTTTCTTT. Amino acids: CASSFLGYPPTEAFF.

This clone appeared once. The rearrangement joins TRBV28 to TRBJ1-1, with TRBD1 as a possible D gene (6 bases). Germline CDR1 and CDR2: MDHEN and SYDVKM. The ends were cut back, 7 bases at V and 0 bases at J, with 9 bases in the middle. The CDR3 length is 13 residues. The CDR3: CASTDSMNTEAFF. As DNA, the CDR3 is TGTGCCAGCACGGACAGCATGAACACTGAAGCTTTCTTT.

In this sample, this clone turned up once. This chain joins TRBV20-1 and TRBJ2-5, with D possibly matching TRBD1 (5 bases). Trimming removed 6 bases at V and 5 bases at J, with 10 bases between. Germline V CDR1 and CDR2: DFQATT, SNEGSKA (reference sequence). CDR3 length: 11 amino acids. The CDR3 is CSASGWETQYF. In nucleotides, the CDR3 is TGCAGTGCCTCAGGGTGGGAGACCCAGTACTTC.

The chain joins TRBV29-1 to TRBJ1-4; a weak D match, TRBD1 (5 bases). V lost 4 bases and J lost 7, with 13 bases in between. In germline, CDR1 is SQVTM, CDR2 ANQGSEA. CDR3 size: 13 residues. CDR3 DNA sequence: TGCAGCGTTGGATTCGGGGGAATTGAAAAACTGTTTTTT. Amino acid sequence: CSVGFGGIEKLFF.

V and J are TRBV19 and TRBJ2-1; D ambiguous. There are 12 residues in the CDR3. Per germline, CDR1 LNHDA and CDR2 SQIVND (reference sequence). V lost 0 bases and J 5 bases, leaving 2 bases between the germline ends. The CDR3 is CASSIEHNEQFF. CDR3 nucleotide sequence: TGTGCCAGTAGTATAGAGCACAATGAGCAGTTCTTC.

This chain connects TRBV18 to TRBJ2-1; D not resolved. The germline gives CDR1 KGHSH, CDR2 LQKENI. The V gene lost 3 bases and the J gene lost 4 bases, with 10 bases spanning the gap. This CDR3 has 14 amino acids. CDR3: CASSPEKGYNEQFF. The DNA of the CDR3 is TGTGCCAGCTCACCGGAGAAGGGATACAATGAGCAGTTCTTC.

DNA of the CDR3: TGTGCCAGCAGCTTGTGGGGGACAGGGAACGAGCAGTACTTC. Its protein product is CASSLWGTGNEQYF. This chain joins TRBV5-5 and TRBJ2-7, with 9 bases that match TRBD1. Germline V gives CDR1 SGHKS, CDR2 YYEKEE (reference sequence). CDR3 length: 14 amino acids. Losses at the gene ends were 1 base for V and 5 bases for J; bases not matched to a gene: 4.

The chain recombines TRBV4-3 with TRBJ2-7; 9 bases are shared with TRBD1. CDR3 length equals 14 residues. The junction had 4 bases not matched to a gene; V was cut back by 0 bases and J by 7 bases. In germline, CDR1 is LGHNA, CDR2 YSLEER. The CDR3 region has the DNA TGCGCCAGCAGCCAAGACTGGGGACAGGGAGAGCAGTACTTC. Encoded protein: CASSQDWGQGEQYF.

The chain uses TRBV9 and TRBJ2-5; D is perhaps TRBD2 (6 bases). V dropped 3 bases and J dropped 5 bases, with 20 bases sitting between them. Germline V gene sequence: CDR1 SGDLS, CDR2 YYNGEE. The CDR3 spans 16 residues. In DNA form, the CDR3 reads TGTGCCAGCAGCGACGGCGGGCGGGGCCACCTCGAGACCCAGTACTTC. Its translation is CASSDGGRGHLETQYF.

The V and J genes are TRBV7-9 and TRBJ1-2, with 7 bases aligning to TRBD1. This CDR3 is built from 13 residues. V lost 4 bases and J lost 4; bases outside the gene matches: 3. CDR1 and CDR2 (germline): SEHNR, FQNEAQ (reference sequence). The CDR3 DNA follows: TGTGCCAGCAGCTCCGGGACAGCCTATGGCTACACCTTC. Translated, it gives CASSSGTAYGYTF.

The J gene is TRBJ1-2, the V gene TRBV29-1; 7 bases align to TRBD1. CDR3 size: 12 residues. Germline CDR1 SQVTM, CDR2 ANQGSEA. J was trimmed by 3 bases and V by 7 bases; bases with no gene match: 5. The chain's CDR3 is CSAGQADYGYTF. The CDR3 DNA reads TGCAGCGCCGGACAGGCCGACTATGGCTACACCTTC.

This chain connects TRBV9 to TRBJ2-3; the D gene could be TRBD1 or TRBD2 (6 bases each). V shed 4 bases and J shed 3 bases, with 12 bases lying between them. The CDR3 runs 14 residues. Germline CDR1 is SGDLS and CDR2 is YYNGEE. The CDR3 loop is CASSRGLETDTQYF. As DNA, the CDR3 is TGTGCCAGCAGCCGGGGGCTAGAAACAGATACGCAGTATTTT.

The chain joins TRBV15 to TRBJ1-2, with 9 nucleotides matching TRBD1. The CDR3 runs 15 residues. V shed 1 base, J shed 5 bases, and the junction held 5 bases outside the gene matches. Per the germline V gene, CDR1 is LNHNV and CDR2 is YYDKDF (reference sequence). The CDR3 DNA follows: TGTGCCACCAGCAGAGTTCCTGGACAGGGGTATGGCTACACCTTC. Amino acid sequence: CATSRVPGQGYGYTF.

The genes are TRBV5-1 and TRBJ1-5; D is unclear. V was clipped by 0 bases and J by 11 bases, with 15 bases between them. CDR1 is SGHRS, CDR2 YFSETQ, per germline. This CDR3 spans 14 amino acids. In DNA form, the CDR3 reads TGCGCCAGCAGCTTGGGGGATGGGGTCGGGACCCAGCATTTT. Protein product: CASSLGDGVGTQHF.